This TCR beta chain emerged from a study of T cells after yellow fever vaccination. CDR3 size: 15 residues. The germline CDR1 and CDR2 sequences are SGHRS and YFSETQ. V shed 7 bases and J 0 bases; nucleotides not matched to a gene: 7. This clonotype was recorded at least ten times. TCRdb re-derived calls from the 5' RACE reads in MiXCR, one entry per CDR3 protein. Among under 350,000 distinct CDR3 sequences listed, approximately 4% were seen once. The receptor's source is a man in his late teens or twenties who received the YFV17D yellow fever vaccine. The chain has TRBV5-1 and TRBJ2-3; 8 bases map to TRBD2. The material was PBMCs, obtained 5 days after the yellow fever booster vaccination. CDR3 loop: CASLDSGASTDTQYF. The CDR3 bases are TGCGCCAGCCTAGATAGCGGGGCTAGCACAGATACGCAGTATTTT.